Below, 23 T cell receptor beta chains from the same sample are listed, as sequenced in a study of blood T cell repertoires in COVID-19. TCRdb's table, derived via immunoSEQ multiplex PCR, lists solely in-frame clones and lacks some. The repertoire holds around 200,000 clones, with approximately 85% as singletons. The sequencing input was peripheral blood. The receptors here all came from a woman aged 80 or over with acute or convalescent COVID-19.

This chain uses TRBV14 with TRBJ2-4; weak D call: TRBD2 (5 bases). Trimming stripped 0 bases from V and 7 bases from J, with 10 bases between. Germline V lookup: CDR1 SGHDN, CDR2 FVKESK. This CDR3 region has 14 residues. The CDR3 bases are TGTGCCAGCAGCCAAGACTCGAGGAGGAACATTCAGTACTTC. This sequence encodes CASSQDSRRNIQYF.

CDR3 amino acids: CASSPQDRGPGANVLTF. The CDR3 nucleotides read TGTGCCAGTAGTCCACAGGACAGGGGGCCTGGGGCCAACGTCCTGACTTTC. J is TRBJ2-6 and V is TRBV19; 11 bases agree with TRBD1. The CDR3 spans 17 residues. V shed 5 bases and J 2 bases; nucleotides not matched to a gene: 5. From germline, CDR1 is LNHDA and CDR2 SQIVND (reference sequence).

The chain joins TRBV7-2 to TRBJ2-1; TRBD2 matches at 9 bases. V lost 3 bases, J lost 6 bases, and 6 bases stayed unmatched. The CDR3 contains 15 residues. Germline values: CDR1 SGHTA, CDR2 FQGNSA. CDR3 sequence reads: CASSFSGSSFNEQFF. The DNA for the CDR3 is TGTGCCAGCAGCTTTAGCGGGAGTAGTTTCAATGAGCAGTTCTTC.

The J gene is TRBJ2-4, the V gene TRBV6-5; 8 nucleotides agree with TRBD1. The CDR3 loop spans 16 amino acids. The V and J ends lost 3 bases and 4 bases, in that order; junction bases with no gene match: 8. Germline assignment: CDR1 MNHEY and CDR2 SVGAGI. CDR3 sequence (DNA): TGTGCCAGCAGTTATTCTACCGGGACAGGAAAAAACATTCAGTACTTC. This translates into CASSYSTGTGKNIQYF.

The V gene is TRBV19, the J gene TRBJ2-6; weak D call: TRBD1 (5 bases). The ends were cut back, 5 bases at V and 4 bases at J, with 15 bases in the middle. The CDR3 totals 16 residues. Germline V CDR1 and CDR2: LNHDA, SQIVND (reference sequence). The CDR3 region has the DNA TGTGCCAGTAGTCTGGACGGACACGGGGGGGCCAACGTCCTGACTTTC. Protein product: CASSLDGHGGANVLTF.

The chain uses TRBV2 and TRBJ2-5; a weak D match, TRBD1 (5 bases). The CDR3 runs 13 residues. Trimming removed 8 bases at V and 0 bases at J, with 10 bases between. Germline loops: CDR1 SNHLY, CDR2 FYNNEI. CDR3 loop: CASGRQYQETQYF. In DNA, the CDR3 is TGTGCCAGCGGTAGACAGTACCAAGAGACCCAGTACTTC.

This chain connects TRBV3-1 (or the pseudogene TRBV3-2) to TRBJ2-7; TRBD2 agrees at 9 bases. Germline V gene lookup returns CDR1 LGHDT and CDR2 YNNKEL (reference sequence). V lost 5 bases to trimming and J lost 6 bases; unmatched junction nucleotides: 5. The CDR3 is 13 amino acids. The CDR3 nucleotides are TGTGCCAGCAGCAAGGGACTAGCCCTCGAGCAGTACTTC. Protein: CASSKGLALEQYF.

The gene calls are TRBV5-1 and TRBJ2-7; 11 bases line up with TRBD1. The trim removed 10 bases at V and 6 bases at J, leaving 12 bases unmatched. CDR1 is SGHRS and CDR2 is YFSETQ in the germline V gene. The CDR3 spans 14 residues. The CDR3 nucleotides are TGCGCCTCCAGAAGCCCGGGACAGGGGGGCGAGCAGTACTTC. This translates into CASRSPGQGGEQYF.

The rearrangement joins TRBV7-8 to TRBJ2-2; D call uncertain. This CDR3 comprises 16 residues. Germline CDR1 reads SGHVS; CDR2 reads FQNEAQ. With 6 bases removed from V and 3 bases from J, the gap between germline ends came to 17 bases. The CDR3 nucleotides read TGTGCCAGCAGTCTCCTTCCGGGTTGGGACACCGGGGAGCTGTTTTTT. Translating gives CASSLLPGWDTGELFF.

CDR3 DNA sequence: TGTGCCAGCAGTTACTCGATTACAGGGAATCAGCCCCAGCATTTT. It specifies CASSYSITGNQPQHF. The chain links TRBV6-5 to TRBJ1-5; D might be TRBD1 (6 bases). The germline CDR1 and CDR2 sequences are MNHEY and SVGAGI. There are 15 residues in the CDR3. The V end was cut by 0 bases, the J end by 4 bases, with 10 bases between.

For this clone: The same CDR3 can be traced to other DNA sequences in this sample. This sequence joins TRBV5-1 and TRBJ1-1, with D possibly matching TRBD1 (5 bases). Per the germline V gene, CDR1 is SGHRS and CDR2 is YFSETQ. Trimming left V 0 bases short and J 1 base short, with 10 bases between. This CDR3 spans 15 amino acids. CDR3: CASSLAGQGNTEAFF. Here the CDR3 DNA reads TGCGCCAGCAGCTTGGCAGGGCAGGGGAACACTGAAGCTTTCTTT.

This chain joins TRBV2 and TRBJ2-1; a possible D gene is TRBD2 (6 bases). Germline loops: CDR1 SNHLY, CDR2 FYNNEI. The ends were cut back, 5 bases at V and 4 bases at J, with 12 bases in the middle. The CDR3 is 14 amino acids. CDR3 region: CASSNAGRYNEQFF. The DNA of the CDR3 is TGTGCCAGCAGTAACGCGGGAAGGTACAATGAGCAGTTCTTC.

This chain joins TRBV5-1 and TRBJ2-5, with TRBD1 matching over 8 bases. Per the germline V gene, CDR1 is SGHRS and CDR2 is YFSETQ. The CDR3 is made up of 14 amino acids. Trimming at V came to 0 bases and at J to 3 bases, leaving 1 base not matched to a gene. Written as DNA, the CDR3 is TGCGCCAGCAGCTTGGCGGACAGGGAAGAGACCCAGTACTTC. This gives the protein CASSLADREETQYF.

This clone occurred a few times. The V and J genes are TRBV5-1 and TRBJ2-5, with TRBD1 as a possible D gene (5 bases). V lost 1 base, J lost 1 base, and 11 bases lay in between. Germline V gives CDR1 SGHRS, CDR2 YFSETQ. The CDR3 spans 15 residues. The CDR3 coding sequence is TGCGCCAGCAGCTTGTTCAGGGCGGTCCAAGAGACCCAGTACTTC. Translating gives CASSLFRAVQETQYF. The whole variable domain, filled in from reference TRBV5-1 and TRBJ2-5, reads KAGVTQTPRYLIKTRGQQVTLSCSPISGHRSVSWYQQTPGQGLQFLFEYFSETQRNKGNFPGRFSGRQFSNSRSEMNVSTLELGDSALYLCASSLFRAVQETQYFGPGTRLLVL.

The chain combines TRBV7-2 with TRBJ2-3, with D possibly being TRBD1 (6 bases). The CDR3 sequence is 13 residues long. V was clipped by 4 bases and J by 3 bases, with 8 bases between them. Germline lookup yields CDR1 SGHTA and CDR2 FQGNSA. The DNA of the CDR3 is TGTGCCAGCAGCTCCGGACAGACAGATACGCAGTATTTT. Encoded protein: CASSSGQTDTQYF. The variable domain in full, completed from reference TRBV7-2 and TRBJ2-3, reads GAGVSQSPSNKVTEKGKDVELRCDPISGHTALYWYRQSLGQGLEFLIYFQGNSAPDKSGLPSDRFSAERTGGSVSTLTIQRTQQEDSAVYLCASSSGQTDTQYFGPGTRLTVL.

J is TRBJ1-2 and V is TRBV10-2, with a possible D match to TRBD1 (6 bases). The V gene lost 2 bases and the J gene lost 6 bases, with 10 bases spanning the gap. CDR3 size: 13 residues. Germline V gene lookup returns CDR1 WSHSY and CDR2 SAAADI. The CDR3 is CASSERSGDGYTF. CDR3 DNA: TGCGCCAGCAGTGAGAGGTCAGGGGATGGCTACACCTTC.

V gene TRBV9 combines with J gene TRBJ2-5, with TRBD1 as a possible D gene (6 bases). This CDR3 is built from 16 residues. CDR1 and CDR2 from the germline V gene are SGDLS and YYNGEE. Trimming took off 4 bases at V and 1 base at J, with 17 bases between the two ends. The CDR3 here is CASSLSTGQRQETQYF. The CDR3 region has the DNA TGTGCCAGCAGCCTATCAACAGGACAGCGCCAAGAGACCCAGTACTTC.

This sequence joins TRBV7-3 and TRBJ2-2, with 7 nucleotides matching TRBD2. CDR3 length equals 15 residues. Per the germline V gene, CDR1 is SGHTA and CDR2 is FQGTGA. The V segment lost 3 bases and the J segment 3 bases; nucleotides outside the gene matches: 4. DNA for the CDR3: TGTGCCAGCAGCTTTCTAGCGGCAGACACCGGGGAGCTGTTTTTT. Its protein is CASSFLAADTGELFF.

The CDR3 is CASSIRDRRSATNEKLFF. The CDR3 nucleotides read TGTGCCAGTAGTATAAGGGACAGAAGATCTGCAACTAATGAAAAACTGTTTTTT. V and J are TRBV19 and TRBJ1-4; 7 bases map to TRBD1. Trimming cost V 2 bases and J 0 bases; bases outside gene matches: 9. The CDR3 covers 18 residues. Germline CDR1 and CDR2: LNHDA and SQIVND (reference sequence).

The rearrangement uses TRBV5-4 and TRBJ1-3; 11 bases fit TRBD1. The V gene end was trimmed by 1 base and the J gene end by 6 bases; junction bases not matched to a gene: 3. The CDR3 spans 15 residues. Germline V CDR1 and CDR2: SGHNT, YYREEE (reference sequence). CDR3 sequence (DNA): TGTGCCAGCAGCTTGCAGGGACAGGGGGTAAACACCATATATTTT. Protein: CASSLQGQGVNTIYF.

This chain connects TRBV7-2 to TRBJ1-6, with a weak D call TRBD1 (6 bases). The V gene's germline CDR1 is SGHTA and CDR2 FQGNSA. This CDR3 has 15 residues. V lost 8 bases to trimming and J lost 8 bases, with 19 bases between them. The DNA of the CDR3 is TGTGCCAGCCAATTAACAGGGATTACATATTCACCCCTCCACTTT. The encoded protein is CASQLTGITYSPLHF.

V usage is TRBV7-8 and J usage is TRBJ1-2; D is perhaps TRBD1 (6 bases). The CDR3 runs 14 residues. Germline V gene lookup returns CDR1 SGHVS and CDR2 FQNEAQ. V was pared by 2 bases and J by 4 bases, with 11 bases between. CDR3 loop: CASSLPGQSYGYTF. Written as DNA, the CDR3 is TGTGCCAGCAGCTTACCCGGACAGTCCTATGGCTACACCTTC. The whole variable domain, filled in from reference TRBV7-8 and TRBJ1-2, reads GAGVSQSPRYKVAKRGQDVALRCDPISGHVSLFWYQQALGQGPEFLTYFQNEAQLDKSGLPSDRFFAERPEGSVSTLKIQRTQQEDSAVYLCASSLPGQSYGYTFGSGTRLTVV.

This rearrangement joins TRBV6-6 to TRBJ2-1; possible D gene TRBD2, 5 bases. CDR1 is MNHNY, CDR2 SVGAGI, per germline (reference sequence). This CDR3 has 15 residues. The V end was cut by 2 bases, the J end by 0 bases, with 8 bases between. The CDR3 nucleotides read TGTGCCAGCAGTTACGCGGGCGGCTCCTACAATGAGCAGTTCTTC. It yields the protein CASSYAGGSYNEQFF.